A single sample is the source of the 21 T cell receptor beta chains below, sequenced in a study of metastatic and nonmetastatic thyroid tumors. Treatment of any kind had been given to no patient before thyroid surgery. With MiXCR, TCRdb reprocessed the PCR reads. This table holds around 10,000 clones, approximately 24% found once. The sequenced material came from tumor tissue. The origin of the receptors is a female donor with papillary thyroid cancer or a benign thyroid nodule (not recorded which). Some clones in this sample may be carry-over from other donors' samples.

This clone is termed medium-sized. The V and J genes are TRBV6-1 and TRBJ2-7; TRBD2 agrees at 8 bases. CDR1 MNHNS and CDR2 SASEGT come from the germline V gene. CDR3 length: 16 residues. Trimming removed 1 base from V and 0 bases from J; junction bases left unmatched: 5. CDR3 loop: CASSEGSGRGSYEQYF. As DNA, the CDR3 is TGTGCCAGCAGTGAAGGGAGCGGGAGAGGCTCCTACGAGCAGTACTTC.

V gene TRBV28 combines with J gene TRBJ2-1; D is unclear. The CDR3 has 12 amino acids. Trimming removed 8 bases from V and 7 bases from J, with 12 bases in between. Per germline, CDR1 MDHEN and CDR2 SYDVKM. Written as DNA, the CDR3 is TGTGCCAGCCGTGGGCCGCCGAATGAGCAGTTCTTC. The encoded protein is CASRGPPNEQFF. The full variable domain, completed using reference TRBV28 and TRBJ2-1, is DVKVTQSSRYLVKRTGEKVFLECVQDMDHENMFWYRQDPGLGLRLIYFSYDVKMKEKGDIPEGYSVSREKKERFSLILESASTNQTSMYLCASRGPPNEQFFGPGTRLTVL.

V usage is TRBV5-1 and J usage is TRBJ2-3; 7 nucleotides match TRBD2. There are 14 residues in the CDR3. The J segment lost 5 bases and the V segment lost 4 bases, leaving 7 bases of the junction unmatched. CDR1 and CDR2 from the germline V gene are SGHRS and YFSETQ. The CDR3 is CASSQAGRVDTQYF. The CDR3 DNA follows: TGCGCCAGCAGCCAAGCGGGGCGGGTAGATACGCAGTATTTT.

This clone was recorded many times. This same CDR3 is encoded by further DNA sequences in the sample. The chain has TRBV28 and TRBJ2-1; 10 positions agree with TRBD2. CDR3 size: 14 residues. The V gene end was trimmed by 5 bases and the J gene end by 8 bases; junction bases not matched to a gene: 6. The germline V gene encodes CDR1 MDHEN and CDR2 SYDVKM. The CDR3, as DNA: TGTGCCAGCAGTGCTAGCGGGGGCGGCCATGAGCAGTTCTTC. Its protein product is CASSASGGGHEQFF.

This clone has ten or more counts. The chain recombines TRBV3-1 with TRBJ2-3, with 11 bases aligning to TRBD2. The J segment lost 5 bases and the V segment lost 4 bases, leaving 5 bases of the junction unmatched. The germline CDR1 and CDR2 sequences are LGHDT and YNNKEL (reference sequence). CDR3 size: 15 residues. Here the CDR3 reads CASSPDSGRGDTQYF. The CDR3 DNA is TGTGCCAGCAGCCCCGATAGCGGGAGGGGAGATACGCAGTATTTT.

In this sample, this clone turned up a few times. The V and J genes are TRBV6-1 and TRBJ2-7; 10 nucleotides line up with TRBD2. V dropped 2 bases and J dropped 3; count of bases not matched to a gene: 1. The CDR3 loop spans 14 amino acids. Germline lookup yields CDR1 MNHNS and CDR2 SASEGT. The CDR3, as DNA: TGTGCCAGCAGTGAACTAGCGGGGGTCTACGAGCAGTACTTC. Encoded protein: CASSELAGVYEQYF.

At least ten counts were recorded for this clone. This chain joins TRBV30 and TRBJ2-7; tentatively, D is TRBD1 or TRBD2 (5 bases each). CDR3 length: 16 residues. Germline CDR1 and CDR2: GTSNPN and SVGIG (reference sequence). Trimming left V 2 bases short and J 6 bases short, with 23 bases between. CDR3 DNA: TGTGCCTGGAGTTCTTGGGGGACGGCCGAGGTAGTCGAGCAGTACTTC. Protein product: CAWSSWGTAEVVEQYF. The whole variable domain, remainder taken from reference TRBV30 and TRBJ2-7, is SQTIHQWPATLVQPVGSPLSLECTVEGTSNPNLYWYRQAAGRGLQLLFYSVGIGQISSEVPQNLSASRPQDRQFILSSKKLLLSDSGFYLCAWSSWGTAEVVEQYFGPGTRLTVT.

There are a few counts of this clone. At the DNA level, this CDR3 is encoded by other sequences in the same sample as well. The chain has TRBV7-9 and TRBJ1-2; TRBD1 might be the D (5 bases). V was shortened by 9 bases and J by 3 bases, with 11 bases between the two germline ends. The CDR3 is 12 amino acids. Germline V lookup: CDR1 SEHNR, CDR2 FQNEAQ (reference sequence). CDR3 sequence reads: CASSLTDYGYTF. The CDR3 nucleotides are TGTGCCAGTAGCCTGACAGACTATGGCTACACCTTC.

The J gene is TRBJ2-1, the V gene TRBV12-3 or TRBV12-4; weak D call: TRBD1 (6 bases). CDR3 length: 12 residues. Trimming pared 7 bases from V and 7 bases from J, leaving 11 bases between. The CDR3 DNA follows: TGTGCCAGCAACCGCCAGGGGAATGAGCAGTTCTTC. Its translation: CASNRQGNEQFF.

CDR3 in amino acids: CASSLVRGQSPATNEKLFF. CDR3 coding DNA: TGTGCCAGCAGTTTAGTTAGGGGACAGTCGCCCGCAACTAATGAAAAACTGTTTTTT. The chain links TRBV12-3 or TRBV12-4 to TRBJ1-4; 7 bases agree with TRBD1. Germline trimming cut 1 base from V and 0 bases from J; bases unmatched to any gene: 11. The CDR3 is 19 amino acids.

By proportion, this clone is large (0.1 to 1%). This chain joins TRBV12-3 or TRBV12-4 and TRBJ2-2; 7 bases agree with TRBD2. Trimming removed 4 bases from V and 4 bases from J; junction bases left unmatched: 6. The CDR3 length is 15 residues. In DNA, the CDR3 is TGTGCCAGCAGTTCGGCGGGGGAAGGCACCGGGGAGCTGTTTTTT. Translating gives CASSSAGEGTGELFF.

This clone was detected ten times or more. This chain joins TRBV30 and TRBJ1-1, with D perhaps TRBD1 (5 bases). Germline loops: CDR1 GTSNPN, CDR2 SVGIG (reference sequence). Deletions cut 5 bases from V and 0 bases from J, with 10 bases between. This CDR3 spans 13 amino acids. CDR3 sequence: CAWEQGLNTEAFF. The CDR3 coding sequence is TGTGCCTGGGAGCAGGGCCTGAACACTGAAGCTTTCTTT.

This sequence joins TRBV10-3 and TRBJ1-2, with unresolved D. The CDR3 is made up of 14 amino acids. Looked up from germline, CDR1 is ENHRY and CDR2 is SYGVKD. Trimming took off 0 bases at V and 5 bases at J, with 10 bases between the two ends. CDR3 residues: CAISESRVGYGYTF. CDR3 sequence (DNA): TGTGCCATCAGTGAGTCTCGGGTCGGGTATGGCTACACCTTC.

V and J are TRBV6-5 and TRBJ2-7, with 8 bases identical to TRBD2. The CDR3 covers 18 residues. The germline gives CDR1 MNHEY, CDR2 SVGAGI. Trimming removed 0 bases from V and 2 bases from J; junction bases left unmatched: 12. Here the CDR3 reads CASSYSAVGAGGPYEQYF. The DNA of the CDR3 is TGTGCCAGCAGTTACTCCGCCGTGGGGGCGGGAGGACCCTACGAGCAGTACTTC.

The sample holds a few counts of this clone. The conserved final phenylalanine or tryptophan is absent from the CDR3, which likely points to a read error. The DNA is left out, because the CDR3 cannot be placed on it with certainty; the CDR3 is given as TCRdb lists it. This sequence joins TRBV28 and TRBJ2-5; the tabulated D call, TRBD1, remains unverified against the DNA. Looked up from germline, CDR1 is MDHEN and CDR2 is SYDVKM. The CDR3 is 10 amino acids long, termini counted. The CDR3 spells CASSFPRDNR.

This clone counts as medium-sized. The V and J genes are TRBV2 and TRBJ2-7, with D possibly matching TRBD2 (5 bases). Germline V gives CDR1 SNHLY, CDR2 FYNNEI. Trimming pared 8 bases from V and 4 bases from J, leaving 18 bases between. This CDR3 comprises 14 residues. CDR3 DNA: TGTGCCAGCCTTGGGAGCGGCCTTCATTACGAGCAGTACTTC. It yields the protein CASLGSGLHYEQYF.

The rearrangement joins TRBV15 to TRBJ2-7; 9 bases align to TRBD1. The CDR3 totals 15 residues. CDR1 is LNHNV and CDR2 is YYDKDF in the germline V gene (reference sequence). With V trimmed by 0 bases and J by 5 bases, 5 bases remained unmatched. This CDR3 is CATSRDKGTGNEQYF. CDR3 nucleotides: TGTGCCACCAGCAGAGATAAGGGGACAGGGAACGAGCAGTACTTC.

This clone is judged medium-sized (0.01 to 0.1%). This chain connects TRBV6-1 to TRBJ1-3, with 7 positions matching TRBD1. The ends lost 0 bases at V and 4 bases at J; junction bases unmatched: 6. Germline CDR1 reads MNHNS; CDR2 reads SASEGT. The CDR3 runs 16 residues. CDR3 nucleotides: TGTGCCAGCAGTGAAGCGAAGGGGGCTTCAGGAAACACCATATATTTT. This translates into CASSEAKGASGNTIYF.

This clone was detected only a few times. V gene TRBV12-3 or TRBV12-4 combines with J gene TRBJ2-7, with 7 bases lining up with TRBD1. The junction had 0 bases not matched to a gene; V was cut back by 3 bases and J by 1 base. The CDR3 spans 13 residues. The CDR3 here is CASSFRGSYEQYF. The CDR3 DNA is TGTGCCAGCAGTTTCAGGGGGTCCTACGAGCAGTACTTC.

The V call is TRBV28, the J call TRBJ2-3; D assignment may be TRBD1 or TRBD2 (5 bases each). The germline V and J ends were trimmed by 5 bases and 0 bases, with 15 bases remaining between them. Germline loops: CDR1 MDHEN, CDR2 SYDVKM. CDR3 length: 16 amino acids. CDR3 sequence: CASSPSGGSSTDTQYF. DNA for the CDR3: TGTGCCAGCAGTCCCTCTGGGGGATCCAGCACAGATACGCAGTATTTT.

The CDR3 region is CSARGRGGLFYEQYF. The CDR3 DNA follows: TGCAGTGCTAGAGGCCGCGGGGGCCTCTTTTACGAGCAGTACTTC. The genes are TRBV20-1 and TRBJ2-7; weak D call: TRBD2 (7 bases). The CDR3 has 15 residues. Germline V gene data show CDR1 as DFQATT and CDR2 as SNEGSKA (reference sequence). V lost 1 base and J 4 bases, leaving 17 bases between the germline ends.